This record looks at one TCR beta chain sequence and its context. The antigen is not known. These data come from a study of blood T cells in healthy people across ages. The CDR3 totals 17 residues. V lost 4 bases, J lost 3 bases, and 13 bases stayed unmatched. CDR1 SGHVS and CDR2 FNYEAQ come from the germline V gene. Broader study findings: Conclusively comparing naive with antigen-experienced cells was impossible with unsorted PBMCs.

Alongside a J-beta primer mix, a sample-barcoded 5' primer served in a second PCR lasting about 7 to 12 cycles. TCRdb re-called the 5' RACE reads through MiXCR, storing one row per CDR3 protein. Here the sample spans approximately 1.5 million distinct CDR3 sequences, about 31% being singletons. The chain has TRBV7-6 and TRBJ2-3; 7 bases match TRBD2. The receptor's source is a woman aged 25 to 39 in good health. Sequenced sample: blood. CDR3 nucleotide sequence: TGTGCCAGCAGCTATACCGTGACTAGCTTGTGGACAGATACGCAGTATTTT. This translates into CASSYTVTSLWTDTQYF. Using reference TRBV7-6 and TRBJ2-3 for the parts outside the CDR3, the full variable domain is GAGVSQSPRYKVTKRGQDVALRCDPISGHVSLYWYRQALGQGPEFLTYFNYEAQQDKSGLPNDRFSAERPEGSISTLTIQRTEQRDSAMYRCASSYTVTSLWTDTQYFGPGTRLTVL.